This passage covers 10 T cell receptor beta chains from one sample sequenced in a study of beta chain features in type 1 diabetes. Their antigens remain unidentified. The study, taken as a whole, reports: Patients with Type 1 diabetes showed moderately but significantly shorter TCRB CDR3s in all four CD4+ subsets.

The whole isolated RNA underwent reverse transcription, so sequencing captured expressed TCRB transcripts. Sequenced by immunoSEQ multiplex PCR; TCRdb stores in-frame clones only, minus some. There are some 17,000 clones in the sample; about 70% occur only once, and 0.79% lies in the top ten. Sequenced sample: stem cell memory CD4+ T cells from blood. These receptors were obtained from a man aged 25 to 40 with type 1 diabetes.

This chain links TRBV20-1 with TRBJ1-2; D not certain. The ends were cut back, 2 bases at V and 7 bases at J, with 8 bases in the middle. The germline V gene has CDR1 DFQATT and CDR2 SNEGSKA (reference sequence). The length of the CDR3 is 11 residues. The CDR3 nucleotides read TGCAGTGCTAGACGGGAGGGTGGCTACACCTTC. It yields the protein CSARREGGYTF.

The V call is TRBV10-3, the J call TRBJ1-5, with D unresolved. The CDR3 contains 15 residues. Trimming removed 4 bases at V and 0 bases at J, with 10 bases between. Germline values: CDR1 ENHRY, CDR2 SYGVKD. CDR3 residues: CAISGAPDSNQPQHF. The CDR3 bases are TGTGCCATCAGTGGGGCTCCAGATAGCAATCAGCCCCAGCATTTT.

Details on this clone: A read error may account for a junction end that differs from germline. The chain couples TRBV28 to TRBJ1-1; D ambiguous. The CDR3 is made up of 12 amino acids. The germline V gene has CDR1 MDHEN and CDR2 SYDVKM. CDR3 sequence reads: CASGSEHTETFF. For the CDR3, the DNA is TGTGCCAGCGGATCGGAGCACACTGAAACTTTCTTT.

The chain combines TRBV29-1 with TRBJ2-1; 8 nucleotides line up with TRBD1. In germline, CDR1 is SQVTM, CDR2 ANQGSEA. The CDR3 totals 13 residues. V gave up 4 bases and J gave up 6 bases; unmatched junction bases: 5. CDR3 in amino acids: CSVGETGVNEQFF. CDR3 sequence (DNA): TGCAGCGTTGGTGAGACAGGGGTCAATGAGCAGTTCTTC.

The chain employs TRBV9 and TRBJ2-3, with 15 bases lining up with TRBD2. Germline V CDR1 and CDR2: SGDLS, YYNGEE. V lost 4 bases and J lost 5; bases outside the gene matches: 8. The CDR3 is 17 amino acids. This CDR3 is CASSPRTSGGARDTQYF. As DNA, the CDR3 is TGTGCCAGCAGCCCGCGGACTAGCGGGGGGGCGAGAGATACGCAGTATTTT.

CDR3 coding DNA: TGTGCCAGCAGCCATTCAGGGGGAGCTGGCTACACCTTC. Translated, it gives CASSHSGGAGYTF. The chain is built from TRBV7-9 and TRBJ1-2; 7 nucleotides match TRBD1. This CDR3 has 13 amino acids. Trimming cost V 5 bases and J 7 bases; bases outside gene matches: 7. Germline V lookup: CDR1 SEHNR, CDR2 FQNEAQ (reference sequence).

This clone was counted a few times. The chain employs TRBV13 and TRBJ2-1; 7 positions match TRBD1. Germline CDR1 is PRHDT and CDR2 is FYEKMQ (reference sequence). With 5 bases clipped from V and 4 bases from J, the junction kept 8 bases outside the gene matches. CDR3 length: 15 amino acids. The CDR3 nucleotides are TGTGCCAGCAGCCCCCTGAACAGGGGTTACAATGAGCAGTTCTTC. Translation gives CASSPLNRGYNEQFF. Filled out from reference TRBV13 and TRBJ2-1, the complete variable domain reads AAGVIQSPRHLIKEKRETATLKCYPIPRHDTVYWYQQGPGQDPQFLISFYEKMQSDKGSIPDRFSAQQFSDYHSELNMSSLELGDSALYFCASSPLNRGYNEQFFGPGTRLTVL.

The chain combines TRBV28 with TRBJ2-7; TRBD1 matches 7 bases. The CDR3 extends over 14 amino acids. Germline loops: CDR1 MDHEN, CDR2 SYDVKM. Unmatched junction bases numbered 10, after V lost 5 bases and J lost 6 bases. DNA for the CDR3: TGTGCCAGCAGTCCGGGACAGCGGTTTGGCGAGCAGTACTTC. It codes for CASSPGQRFGEQYF.

CDR3 in DNA: TGTGCCAGCAGCTTAGTTATTGGGACTCAAAGTTGGGAGCAGTTCTTC. Amino acids: CASSLVIGTQSWEQFF. V usage is TRBV11-2 and J usage is TRBJ2-1; the D gene is possibly TRBD2 (6 bases). With 1 base removed from V and 10 bases from J, the gap between germline ends came to 20 bases. This CDR3 has 16 residues. Germline-derived CDR1 and CDR2 are SGHAT and FQNNGV. Full variable domain (remainder filled in from reference TRBV11-2 and TRBJ2-1): EAGVAQSPRYKIIEKRQSVAFWCNPISGHATLYWYQQILGQGPKLLIQFQNNGVVDDSQLPKDRFSAERLKGVDSTLKIQPAKLEDSAVYLCASSLVIGTQSWEQFFGPGTRLTVL.

The V gene is TRBV5-1, the J gene TRBJ2-3; 9 nucleotides align to TRBD2. Germline CDR1 is SGHRS and CDR2 is YFSETQ. The CDR3 has 17 residues. The V and J ends lost 4 bases and 0 bases, in that order; junction bases with no gene match: 9. The CDR3 spells CASSQRGAPASTDTQYF. The CDR3 region has the DNA TGCGCCAGCAGCCAGCGGGGGGCACCCGCTAGCACAGATACGCAGTATTTT.